The source of this T cell receptor (beta chain) is a study of T cell responses to AZD1222 COVID-19 vaccine. CDR1 is MNHEY, CDR2 SVGAGI, per germline. This CDR3 has 13 amino acids. V dropped 8 bases and J dropped 5; count of bases not matched to a gene: 8. Points on this clone: Its antigen is unknown.

TCRdb keeps only in-frame clones here, not all; method: immunoSEQ multiplex PCR. The table lists over 15,000 clones, around 80% of them singletons. Study-wide findings and caveats: Among AZD1222 vaccinees, only 5 to 7 were seropositive at baseline. Dominant CD4 TCR responses targeted spike regions 160-218 and 743-854.

This receptor was obtained from an adult who received the AZD1222 COVID-19 vaccine. The sample was peripheral blood, taken 28 days after the second AZD1222 dose. The J gene is TRBJ2-5, the V gene TRBV6-5; TRBD2 matches at 7 bases. CDR3 residues: CASGRDYLETQYF. CDR3 DNA sequence: TGTGCCAGCGGCCGGGACTATCTGGAGACCCAGTACTTC.